One and the same sample provided the 2 T cell receptor beta chains below, sequenced in a study of early T cells in non-severe SARS-CoV-2 infection. TCRdb used MiXCR to reprocess the 5' RACE reads, holding one entry per CDR3 protein. In the table there are more than 85,000 distinct CDR3 sequences, over 10% of which are singletons. Sequenced here: whole blood, sampled at baseline. These receptors were collected from an adult who was a healthcare worker with PCR-confirmed SARS-CoV-2 infection or an uninfected control (not recorded which).

This clonotype occurred a few times. The V and J genes are TRBV20-1 and TRBJ1-2; perhaps TRBD1 as D (5 bases). The V end lost 0 bases, the J end lost 3 bases, and 17 bases lay between the germline ends. Germline V gives CDR1 DFQATT, CDR2 SNEGSKA (reference sequence). CDR3 length: 16 amino acids. The CDR3 loop is CSAREPIAGTYYGYTF. The CDR3 nucleotides read TGCAGTGCTAGAGAACCAATTGCCGGGACCTACTATGGCTACACCTTC.

This clonotype appeared many times. This chain uses TRBV29-1 with TRBJ2-3, with TRBD1 matching 7 bases. From germline, CDR1 is SQVTM and CDR2 ANQGSEA. V shed 7 bases, J shed 1 base, and the junction held 5 bases outside the gene matches. The CDR3 runs to 13 residues. The chain's CDR3 is CSAYRGGTDTQYF. The CDR3 DNA sequence: TGCAGCGCTTACAGGGGCGGCACAGATACGCAGTATTTT.